Each of the 2 T cell receptor beta chains below was sequenced from the same sample in a study of T cell changes during pregnancy in multiple sclerosis. Assay: immunoSEQ multiplex PCR; the TCRdb copy retains only in-frame clones and omits some. Seen here are tens of thousands of clones, about nine tenths observed once, and the top ten hold about 1.2%. The specimen comprised peripheral blood, sampled after pregnancy. These receptors originate from a female donor in good health, enrolled as a control in a pregnancy study.

The chain combines TRBV10-2 with TRBJ1-2, with 8 bases matching TRBD1. V shed 6 bases and J 2 bases; nucleotides not matched to a gene: 5. The CDR3 is made up of 14 amino acids. Per germline, CDR1 WSHSY and CDR2 SAAADI. The CDR3 sequence: CASRNGQGNYGYTF. The CDR3, as DNA: TGCGCCAGCAGAAATGGACAGGGAAACTATGGCTACACCTTC.

The CDR3 spells CASADLQAQGQFF. The CDR3 bases are TGTGCCAGCGCTGACTTACAGGCCCAGGGGCAGTTCTTC. The chain is built from TRBV25-1 and TRBJ2-1; D perhaps matches TRBD1 (5 bases). The CDR3 contains 13 residues. V lost 8 bases and J lost 12, with 20 bases in between. Germline V CDR1 and CDR2: MGHDK, SYGVNS.